The source of this T cell receptor beta chain is a study of regulatory T cells after allogeneic stem cell transplantation (dated by TCRdb to 2016 to 2018). Some background on the complete study: Patients were stratified according to whether acute graft-versus-host disease had developed within 100 days after stem cell transplantation. Conventional CD4+ T cells defined as CD4+CD25+/-CD127+ were also sorted and TCR-sequenced for comparison in the study. CD4+CD25+CD127- regulatory T cells were obtained from patient PBMCs by means of fluorescence-activated cell sorting. Between patients who did and did not develop acute graft-versus-host disease, the study compared the regulatory T-cell TCR repertoire following allogeneic stem cell transplantation.

The time point label of this sample denotes: 30 days after allogeneic hematopoietic stem cell transplantation. At 30 days after allogeneic hematopoietic stem cell transplantation, peripheral blood mononuclear cells were collected from the patients. Sequenced using an Illumina MiSeq. After the RNA was reverse transcribed with the SMARTer RACE cDNA Amplification kit, the TCR beta CDR3 region was amplified. The RNeasy Mini Kit was used to extract RNA from the sorted cells. TCR beta amplicons were sequenced using Illumina paired-end sequencing. The paper's processing steps were these. MiXCR, VDJtools and the tcR R package were the tools used to analyze the TCR repertoire. Diversity was quantified with the inverse Simpson index, and clones were binned as rare, small, medium or expanded by repertoire proportion. TCRdb reran the public reads through fastp at Q25 and MiXCR, keeping productive beta chains. Merged by CDR3 protein, the rows form single entries marked with the most common genes and DNA. TCRdb's processing, not the authors' own work, is the source of the V and J calls. The sample table shows hundreds of distinct CDR3 sequences, and 15% to 20% are seen once. The top ten clonotypes cover around 23% of the sample.

As to this clonotype: The antigen this receptor binds is unknown. A read error may be the cause here, since a much bigger clone is one base away.

The research as a whole found: Patients without graft-versus-host disease showed a less diverse, more focused regulatory T-cell TCR repertoire than patients with the disease. No regulatory T-cell clones were found to be shared by all patients, and no significant correlation was observed between sorted cell numbers and the inverse Simpson index. Whether or not patients had graft-versus-host disease, conventional CD4+ T-cell repertoire diversity showed no significant difference. Because the patient sample size was small, the findings needed to be validated in a larger cohort. In non-GvHD patients, the top 10 regulatory T-cell clones took up a significantly larger share of the repertoire, which suggests that presumably allo-specific protective clones had expanded.

Ends trimmed: V by 5 bases, J by 1 base; bases unmatched to a gene: 4. Sequences DFQATT (CDR1) and SNEGSKA (CDR2) are obtained from the germline V gene (reference sequence). There are 15 amino acids in the CDR3, from cysteine to phenylalanine inclusive. The entry retains the CDR3 DNA only, 45 bases that are in frame from base 1. The rearranged segments are TRBV20-1 and TRBJ2-3; 12 bases in the junction line up with TRBD2. Sample: sorted CD4+ T cells from blood (whether regulatory or conventional is not recorded), taken 30 days after allogeneic stem cell transplant. The receptor's source is a human patient who had an allogeneic stem cell transplant, so the T cells may come from the graft donor. The sequence in DNA is TGCAGTGCTTCACCTAGCGGGGGGGGCACAGATACGCAGTATTTT. This is translated as CSASPSGGGTDTQYF.